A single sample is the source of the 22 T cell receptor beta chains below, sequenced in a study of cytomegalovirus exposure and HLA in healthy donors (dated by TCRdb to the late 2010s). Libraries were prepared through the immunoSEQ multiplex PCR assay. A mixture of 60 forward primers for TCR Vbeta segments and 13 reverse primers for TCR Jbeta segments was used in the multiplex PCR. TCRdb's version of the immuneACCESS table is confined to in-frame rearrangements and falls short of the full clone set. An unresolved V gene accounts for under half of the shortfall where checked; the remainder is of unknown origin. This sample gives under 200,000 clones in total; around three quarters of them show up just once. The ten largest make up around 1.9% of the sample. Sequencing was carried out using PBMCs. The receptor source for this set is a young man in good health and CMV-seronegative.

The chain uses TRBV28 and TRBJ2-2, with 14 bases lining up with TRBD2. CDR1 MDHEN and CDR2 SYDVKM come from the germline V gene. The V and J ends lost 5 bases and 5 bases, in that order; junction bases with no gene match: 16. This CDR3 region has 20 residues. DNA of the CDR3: TGTGCCAGCAGTGGGATATTGGGTGGGACTAGCGGGAGCCCTACCGGGGAGCTGTTTTTT. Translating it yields CASSGILGGTSGSPTGELFF.

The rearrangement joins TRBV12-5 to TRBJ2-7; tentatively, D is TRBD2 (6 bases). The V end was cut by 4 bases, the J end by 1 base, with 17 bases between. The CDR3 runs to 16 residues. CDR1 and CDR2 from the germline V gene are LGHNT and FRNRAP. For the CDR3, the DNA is TGTGCTAGTGGTTCTGGGGTAGCGGATTCTTCCTACGAGCAGTACTTC. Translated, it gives CASGSGVADSSYEQYF.

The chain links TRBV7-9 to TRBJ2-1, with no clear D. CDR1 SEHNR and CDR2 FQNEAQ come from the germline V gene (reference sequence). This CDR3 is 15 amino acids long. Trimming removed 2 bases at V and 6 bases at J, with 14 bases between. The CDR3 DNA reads TGTGCCAGCAGCTTATCGTTCAGAAGAGGCAATGAGCAGTTCTTC. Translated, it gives CASSLSFRRGNEQFF.

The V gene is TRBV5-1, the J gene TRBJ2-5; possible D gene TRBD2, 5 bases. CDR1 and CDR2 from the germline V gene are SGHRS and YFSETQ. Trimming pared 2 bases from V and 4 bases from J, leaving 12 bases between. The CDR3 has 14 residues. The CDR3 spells CASSFGLALETQYF. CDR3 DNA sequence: TGCGCCAGCAGCTTTGGTCTAGCCCTAGAGACCCAGTACTTC. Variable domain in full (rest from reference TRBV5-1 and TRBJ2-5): KAGVTQTPRYLIKTRGQQVTLSCSPISGHRSVSWYQQTPGQGLQFLFEYFSETQRNKGNFPGRFSGRQFSNSRSEMNVSTLELGDSALYLCASSFGLALETQYFGPGTRLLVL.

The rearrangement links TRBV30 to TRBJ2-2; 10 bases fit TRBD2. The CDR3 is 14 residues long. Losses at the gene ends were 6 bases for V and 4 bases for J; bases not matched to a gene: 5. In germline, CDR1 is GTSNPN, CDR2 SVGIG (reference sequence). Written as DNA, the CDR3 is TGTGCCTGTCCAAGCGGGAGGGTCACCGGGGAGCTGTTTTTT. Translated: CACPSGRVTGELFF.

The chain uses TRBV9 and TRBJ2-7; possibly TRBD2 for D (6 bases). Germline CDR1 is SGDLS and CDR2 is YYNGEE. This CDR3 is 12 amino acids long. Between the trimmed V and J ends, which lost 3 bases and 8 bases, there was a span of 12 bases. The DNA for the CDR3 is TGTGCCAGCAGCGGTGGGGGGTGGAAGCAGTACTTC. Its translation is CASSGGGWKQYF.

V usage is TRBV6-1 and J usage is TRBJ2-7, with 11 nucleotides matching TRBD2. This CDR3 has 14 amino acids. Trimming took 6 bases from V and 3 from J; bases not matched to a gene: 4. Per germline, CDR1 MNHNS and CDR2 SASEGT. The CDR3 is CASRLAGGHYEQYF. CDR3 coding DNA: TGTGCCAGCAGGCTAGCGGGAGGCCACTACGAGCAGTACTTC.

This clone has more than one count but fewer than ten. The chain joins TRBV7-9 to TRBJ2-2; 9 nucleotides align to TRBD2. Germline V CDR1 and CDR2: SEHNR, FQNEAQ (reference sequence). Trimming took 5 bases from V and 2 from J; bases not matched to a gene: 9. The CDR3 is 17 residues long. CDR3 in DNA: TGTGCCAGCAGCCCCCCGGCTAGCGGGGAAAACACCGGGGAGCTGTTTTTT. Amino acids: CASSPPASGENTGELFF.

The CDR3 DNA sequence: TGTGCCAGCAGTGAAGCGGGGAAACAGGGTGGCGGCTACACCTTC. Amino acids: CASSEAGKQGGGYTF. This chain links TRBV2 with TRBJ1-2; possible D gene TRBD1, 6 bases. V lost 0 bases to trimming and J lost 8 bases, with 16 bases between them. This CDR3 spans 15 amino acids. Germline V CDR1 and CDR2: SNHLY, FYNNEI.

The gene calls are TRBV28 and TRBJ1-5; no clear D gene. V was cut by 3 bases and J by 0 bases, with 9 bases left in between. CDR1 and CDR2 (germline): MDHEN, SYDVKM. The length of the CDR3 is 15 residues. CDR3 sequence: CASSLAGDSNQPQHF. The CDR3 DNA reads TGTGCCAGCAGTTTGGCGGGAGATAGCAATCAGCCCCAGCATTTT.

The CDR3 loop is CASSLEGGARGAAFF. CDR3 in DNA: TGTGCCAGCAGTTTAGAAGGGGGCGCGAGGGGGGCAGCTTTCTTT. The chain joins TRBV28 to TRBJ1-1, with TRBD1 matching 7 bases. CDR1 and CDR2 (germline): MDHEN, SYDVKM. This CDR3 contains 15 residues. Trimming removed 2 bases from V and 10 bases from J; junction bases left unmatched: 13.

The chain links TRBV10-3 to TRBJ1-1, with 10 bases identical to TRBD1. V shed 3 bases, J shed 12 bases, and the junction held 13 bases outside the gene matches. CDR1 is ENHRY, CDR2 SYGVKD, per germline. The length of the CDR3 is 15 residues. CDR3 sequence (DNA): TGTGCCATCAGTGATCCGATGCTGACAGGGGGCTTCCCTTTCTTT. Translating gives CAISDPMLTGGFPFF.

The CDR3 protein is CATSSDSSYEQYF. The CDR3 nucleotides are TGTGCCACCAGCAGCGACAGTTCCTACGAGCAGTACTTC. This rearrangement joins TRBV15 to TRBJ2-5; D is possibly TRBD1 (5 bases). The tail of the sequence fits TRBJ2-7 better, so the J call may be wrong. The CDR3 has 13 amino acids. Germline CDR1 reads LNHNV; CDR2 reads YYDKDF (reference sequence).

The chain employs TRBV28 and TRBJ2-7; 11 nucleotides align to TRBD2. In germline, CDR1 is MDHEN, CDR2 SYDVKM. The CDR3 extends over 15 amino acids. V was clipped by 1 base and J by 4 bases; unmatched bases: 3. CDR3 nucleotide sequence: TGTGCCAGCAGTTTATTAGCGGGAGGGCCGTACGAGCAGTACTTC. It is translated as CASSLLAGGPYEQYF.

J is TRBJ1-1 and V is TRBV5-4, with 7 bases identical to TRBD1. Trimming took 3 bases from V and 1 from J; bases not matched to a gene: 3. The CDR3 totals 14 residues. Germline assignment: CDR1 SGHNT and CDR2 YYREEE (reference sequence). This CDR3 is CASSSGQANTEAFF. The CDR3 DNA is TGTGCCAGCAGCTCTGGACAGGCGAACACTGAAGCTTTCTTT.

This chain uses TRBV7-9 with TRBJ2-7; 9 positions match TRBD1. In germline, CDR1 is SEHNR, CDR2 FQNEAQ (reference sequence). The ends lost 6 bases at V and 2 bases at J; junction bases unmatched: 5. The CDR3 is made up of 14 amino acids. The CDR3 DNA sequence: TGTGCCAGCAGTCCCGGGACAGGGCCCTACGAGCAGTACTTC. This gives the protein CASSPGTGPYEQYF. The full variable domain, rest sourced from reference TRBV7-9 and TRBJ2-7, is DTGVSQNPRHKITKRGQNVTFRCDPISEHNRLYWYRQTLGQGPEFLTYFQNEAQLEKSRLLSDRFSAERPKGSFSTLEIQRTEQGDSAMYLCASSPGTGPYEQYFGPGTRLTVT.

The DNA of the CDR3 is TGTGCCAGCAGTTTATTTCGGGGTAAAGGGTCACCCCTCCACTTT. Translation: CASSLFRGKGSPLHF. The V gene is TRBV28, the J gene TRBJ1-6; D not certain. The V and J ends lost 1 base and 10 bases respectively, with 14 bases between them. Germline assignment: CDR1 MDHEN and CDR2 SYDVKM. CDR3 length: 15 amino acids.

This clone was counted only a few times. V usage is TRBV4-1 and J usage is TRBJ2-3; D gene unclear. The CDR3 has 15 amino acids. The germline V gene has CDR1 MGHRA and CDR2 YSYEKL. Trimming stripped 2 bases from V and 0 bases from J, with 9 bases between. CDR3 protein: CASSQQLTSTDTQYF. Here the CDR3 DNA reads TGCGCCAGCAGCCAACAACTGACTAGCACAGATACGCAGTATTTT.

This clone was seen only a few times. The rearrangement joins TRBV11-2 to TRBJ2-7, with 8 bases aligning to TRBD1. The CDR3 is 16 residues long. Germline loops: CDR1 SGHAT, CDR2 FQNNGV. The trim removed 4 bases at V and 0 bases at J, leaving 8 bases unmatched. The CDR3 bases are TGTGCCAGCAGCTGGGGACAGGTTAGAAGCTCCTACGAGCAGTACTTC. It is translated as CASSWGQVRSSYEQYF.

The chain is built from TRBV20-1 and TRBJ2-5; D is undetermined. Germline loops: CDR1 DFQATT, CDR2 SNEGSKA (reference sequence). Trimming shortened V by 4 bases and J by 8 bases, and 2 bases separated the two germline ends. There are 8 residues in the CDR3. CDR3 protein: CSATTQYF. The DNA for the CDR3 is TGCAGTGCTACTACCCAGTACTTC.

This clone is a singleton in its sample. The DNA for the CDR3 is TGTGCCATCACGGGACAGAGGGACACCGGGGAGCTGTTTTTT. This gives the protein CAITGQRDTGELFF. The chain links TRBV10-3 to TRBJ2-2; TRBD1 agrees at 7 bases. With 7 bases clipped from V and 3 bases from J, the junction kept 5 bases outside the gene matches. The CDR3 extends over 14 amino acids. Germline CDR1 is ENHRY and CDR2 is SYGVKD.

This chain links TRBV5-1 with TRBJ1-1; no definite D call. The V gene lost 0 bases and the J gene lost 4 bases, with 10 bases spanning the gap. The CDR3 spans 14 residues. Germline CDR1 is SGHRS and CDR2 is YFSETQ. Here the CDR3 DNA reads TGCGCCAGCAGCTTGGCCGGTGAGAGCACTGAAGCTTTCTTT. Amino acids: CASSLAGESTEAFF.